The 20 T cell receptor beta chains below were found in one sample sequenced in a study of blood T cell repertoires in COVID-19. Sequencing was performed with immunoSEQ multiplex PCR; in TCRdb, only in-frame clones are kept and a portion is missing. The data contain 120,000 or so clones, 70% to 80% of them seen just once; the ten biggest clones take up about 40%. Source material: peripheral blood. The source is a man aged 35-49 years with active or convalescent COVID-19.

This sequence joins TRBV19 and TRBJ2-1; D not certain. V was clipped by 9 bases and J by 9 bases, with 12 bases between them. The germline V gene encodes CDR1 LNHDA and CDR2 SQIVND (reference sequence). The CDR3 spans 11 residues. CDR3 coding DNA: TGTGCCAGCGGTCCGGCGGTTGAGCAGTTCTTC. Translated, it gives CASGPAVEQFF. Looking up the rest from reference TRBV19 and TRBJ2-1 gives the full variable domain: DGGITQSPKYLFRKEGQNVTLSCEQNLNHDAMYWYRQDPGQGLRLIYYSQIVNDFQKGDIAEGYSVSREKKESFPLTVTSAQKNPTAFYLCASGPAVEQFFGPGTRLTVL.

The gene calls are TRBV2 and TRBJ2-5; D is undetermined. The ends were cut back, 5 bases at V and 5 bases at J, with 18 bases in the middle. Germline V gene lookup returns CDR1 SNHLY and CDR2 FYNNEI. The length of the CDR3 is 15 residues. The CDR3 here is CASSLKMGPQETQYF. The CDR3 region has the DNA TGTGCCAGCAGTCTTAAGATGGGCCCCCAGGAGACCCAGTACTTC.

The V call is TRBV7-8, the J call TRBJ1-1, with 8 bases that match TRBD1. Germline V gene lookup returns CDR1 SGHVS and CDR2 FQNEAQ. This CDR3 has 13 residues. V shed 4 bases, J shed 8 bases, and the junction held 6 bases outside the gene matches. The CDR3 is CASSSMTGAEAFF. The CDR3 DNA is TGTGCCAGCAGCTCTATGACAGGGGCCGAAGCTTTCTTT.

This clone was recorded once. The rearrangement uses TRBV2 and TRBJ2-3; D is perhaps TRBD1 (5 bases). This CDR3 is 15 amino acids long. The V and J ends lost 1 base and 14 bases respectively, with 22 bases between them. Germline V gene sequence: CDR1 SNHLY, CDR2 FYNNEI. This CDR3 is CASSEERAGPGFRYF. Here the CDR3 DNA reads TGTGCCAGCAGTGAAGAACGAGCAGGGCCAGGCTTCAGGTATTTT.

This clone was seen only a few times. This sequence joins TRBV9 and TRBJ1-3; D not resolved. This CDR3 region has 14 residues. CDR1 is SGDLS and CDR2 is YYNGEE in the germline V gene. Trimming removed 0 bases at V and 0 bases at J, with 4 bases between. CDR3 DNA sequence: TGTGCCAGCAGCGTAGAGAGCTCTGGAAACACCATATATTTT. Translation: CASSVESSGNTIYF.

V and J are TRBV4-3 and TRBJ1-4; D is ambiguous. CDR1 is LGHNA and CDR2 is YSLEER in the germline V gene. The CDR3 contains 12 residues. Trimming removed 1 base from V and 11 bases from J, with 8 bases in between. In nucleotides, the CDR3 is TGCGCCAGCAGCCAAGCAGGTGGTAAACTGTTTTTT. This gives the protein CASSQAGGKLFF.

This chain uses TRBV6-2 or TRBV6-3 with TRBJ1-5; D is ambiguous. The length of the CDR3 is 13 residues. Germline CDR1 MNHEY, CDR2 SVGEGT. The germline V and J ends were trimmed by 7 bases and 6 bases, with 13 bases remaining between them. The DNA of the CDR3 is TGTGCCAGCACCCCGCAACTCTTTCAGCCCCAGCATTTT. Its protein product is CASTPQLFQPQHF.

Comment on this clone: Other DNA sequences in the sample encode the same CDR3. The chain recombines TRBV7-9 with TRBJ2-7; perhaps TRBD2 as D (6 bases). This CDR3 comprises 13 residues. From germline, CDR1 is SEHNR and CDR2 FQNEAQ (reference sequence). V was cut by 5 bases and J by 3 bases, with 11 bases left in between. CDR3 residues: CASSLSGGYEQYF. CDR3 sequence (DNA): TGTGCCAGCAGCCTCTCCGGGGGCTACGAGCAGTACTTC.

This clone was picked up one time. The V gene is TRBV6-6, the J gene TRBJ2-1; D remains unclear. This CDR3 has 11 residues. CDR1 is MNHNY, CDR2 SVGAGI, per germline (reference sequence). V was cut by 4 bases and J by 9 bases, with 7 bases left in between. The CDR3 loop reads CASSSRSEQFF. Written as DNA, the CDR3 is TGTGCCAGCAGTTCCCGTAGTGAGCAGTTCTTC.

The V gene is TRBV6-1, the J gene TRBJ1-5, with D possibly being TRBD1 (6 bases). V was clipped by 3 bases and J by 3 bases, with 15 bases between them. CDR3 length: 16 amino acids. Germline assignment: CDR1 MNHNS and CDR2 SASEGT. The CDR3 reads CASSERGAGLNQPQHF. The DNA of the CDR3 is TGTGCCAGCAGTGAGCGGGGGGCCGGCCTCAATCAGCCCCAGCATTTT.

The chain uses TRBV6-2 or TRBV6-3 and TRBJ2-3; 12 nucleotides line up with TRBD1. Trimming took 6 bases from V and 6 from J; bases not matched to a gene: 4. CDR1 and CDR2 (germline): MNHEY, SVGEGT. The length of the CDR3 is 14 residues. The CDR3 sequence: CASSWDRGRDTQYF. CDR3 DNA sequence: TGTGCCAGCAGCTGGGACAGGGGGCGGGATACGCAGTATTTT.

This chain joins TRBV29-1 and TRBJ1-2, with D unclear. Germline values: CDR1 SQVTM, CDR2 ANQGSEA. V gave up 1 base and J gave up 7 bases, with 19 bases separating them. This CDR3 is 15 amino acids long. In DNA form, the CDR3 reads TGCAGCGTTGAAGTGGCCGGGAGGGAGAAGGGTGGCTACACCTTC. Encoded protein: CSVEVAGREKGGYTF.

V gene TRBV2 combines with J gene TRBJ2-2; 8 bases align to TRBD1. CDR3 length equals 13 residues. Germline V gene lookup returns CDR1 SNHLY and CDR2 FYNNEI. The junction had 8 bases not matched to a gene; V was cut back by 11 bases and J by 6 bases. In nucleotides, the CDR3 is TGTGCCGGTACAGGGGGACCATCCGGGGAGCTGTTTTTT. Protein: CAGTGGPSGELFF.

This chain links TRBV25-1 with TRBJ1-2, with D tentatively TRBD1 (6 bases). Trimming removed 0 bases at V and 8 bases at J, with 13 bases between. Germline lookup yields CDR1 MGHDK and CDR2 SYGVNS. The length of the CDR3 is 14 residues. The CDR3, as DNA: TGTGCCAGCAGTGAATACAGGGGTACGGGCGGCTACACCTTC. Amino acids: CASSEYRGTGGYTF.

The chain is built from TRBV3-1 (or the pseudogene TRBV3-2) and TRBJ2-7; D possibly corresponds to TRBD1 (6 bases). V dropped 6 bases and J dropped 9 bases, with 18 bases sitting between them. This CDR3 has 13 residues. The germline V gene has CDR1 LGHDT and CDR2 YNNKEL (reference sequence). In DNA, the CDR3 is TGTGCCAGCAGTCCAAAAGTACAGGGCGCGCAGTACTTC. Encoded protein: CASSPKVQGAQYF.

The J gene is TRBJ2-3, the V gene TRBV19, with a tentative D call TRBD1 (6 bases). The CDR3 is 13 amino acids. With 4 bases removed from V and 5 bases from J, the gap between germline ends came to 10 bases. Per germline, CDR1 LNHDA and CDR2 SQIVND (reference sequence). CDR3 sequence reads: CASSTLRGDTQYF. In DNA, the CDR3 is TGTGCCAGTAGTACCCTCAGGGGAGATACGCAGTATTTT.

The chain has TRBV3-1 (or the pseudogene TRBV3-2) and TRBJ2-7; TRBD2 matches 8 bases. This CDR3 comprises 14 residues. The junction had 5 bases not matched to a gene; V was cut back by 4 bases and J by 3 bases. CDR1 and CDR2 (germline): LGHDT, YNNKEL (reference sequence). CDR3 sequence reads: CASSPGLVVYEQYF. The CDR3 nucleotides read TGTGCCAGCAGCCCGGGACTAGTGGTCTACGAGCAGTACTTC.

The chain combines TRBV7-3 with TRBJ2-2; maybe TRBD1 (6 bases). This CDR3 has 14 residues. Trimming pared 5 bases from V and 5 bases from J, leaving 12 bases between. Germline CDR1 is SGHTA and CDR2 is FQGTGA. The CDR3 DNA is TGTGCCAGCAGCCCGACCCAGGGGACCGGGGAGCTGTTTTTT. It is translated as CASSPTQGTGELFF.

The V call is TRBV5-4, the J call TRBJ2-5, with a possible D match to TRBD2 (5 bases). This CDR3 is 15 amino acids long. V lost 0 bases to trimming and J lost 5 bases, with 14 bases between them. CDR1 is SGHNT, CDR2 YYREEE, per germline (reference sequence). Written as DNA, the CDR3 is TGTGCCAGCAGCTTGGCCTTGGGAGAATCGGAGACCCAGTACTTC. Amino acid sequence: CASSLALGESETQYF.

The chain combines TRBV19 with TRBJ2-7; TRBD2 agrees at 10 bases. CDR3 size: 13 residues. Germline CDR1 reads LNHDA; CDR2 reads SQIVND (reference sequence). V lost 9 bases and J lost 5; bases outside the gene matches: 7. CDR3 residues: CASQREGHHEQYF. The CDR3 DNA sequence: TGTGCCAGCCAGCGGGAGGGCCACCACGAGCAGTACTTC. Variable domain in full (rest from reference TRBV19 and TRBJ2-7): DGGITQSPKYLFRKEGQNVTLSCEQNLNHDAMYWYRQDPGQGLRLIYYSQIVNDFQKGDIAEGYSVSREKKESFPLTVTSAQKNPTAFYLCASQREGHHEQYFGPGTRLTVT.